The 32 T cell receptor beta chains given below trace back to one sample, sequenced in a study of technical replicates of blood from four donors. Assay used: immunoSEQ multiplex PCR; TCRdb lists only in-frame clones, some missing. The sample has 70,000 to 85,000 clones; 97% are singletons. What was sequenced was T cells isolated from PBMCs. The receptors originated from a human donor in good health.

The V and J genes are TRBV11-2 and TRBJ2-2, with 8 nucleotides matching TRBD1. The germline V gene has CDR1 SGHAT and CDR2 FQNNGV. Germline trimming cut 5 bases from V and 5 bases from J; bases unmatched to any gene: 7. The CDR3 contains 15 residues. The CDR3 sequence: CASSHSGGNTGELFF. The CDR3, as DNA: TGTGCCAGCAGCCACTCAGGGGGCAATACCGGGGAGCTGTTTTTT. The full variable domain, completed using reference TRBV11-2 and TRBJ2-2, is EAGVAQSPRYKIIEKRQSVAFWCNPISGHATLYWYQQILGQGPKLLIQFQNNGVVDDSQLPKDRFSAERLKGVDSTLKIQPAKLEDSAVYLCASSHSGGNTGELFFGEGSRLTVL.

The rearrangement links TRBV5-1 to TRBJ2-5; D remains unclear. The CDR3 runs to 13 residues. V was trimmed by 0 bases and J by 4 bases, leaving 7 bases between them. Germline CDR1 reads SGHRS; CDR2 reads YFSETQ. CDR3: CASSLVPRETQYF. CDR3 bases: TGCGCCAGCAGCTTGGTTCCTCGAGAGACCCAGTACTTC.

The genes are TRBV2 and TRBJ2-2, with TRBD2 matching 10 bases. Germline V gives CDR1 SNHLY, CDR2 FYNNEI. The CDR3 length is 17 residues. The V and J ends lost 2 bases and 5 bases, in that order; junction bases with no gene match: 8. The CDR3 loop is CASSERWASGGTGELFF. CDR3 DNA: TGTGCCAGCAGTGAACGCTGGGCTAGCGGGGGTACCGGGGAGCTGTTTTTT.

CDR3 in DNA: TGCGCCAGCAGCCGTCGGACTAGCGGGAGAAATGACGCTAGCACAGATACGCAGTATTTT. This translates into CASSRRTSGRNDASTDTQYF. This rearrangement joins TRBV4-1 to TRBJ2-3; TRBD2 aligns across 13 bases. J gave up 0 bases and V 4 bases, and 13 bases lay outside the gene matches. CDR1 MGHRA and CDR2 YSYEKL come from the germline V gene. The CDR3 runs 20 residues.

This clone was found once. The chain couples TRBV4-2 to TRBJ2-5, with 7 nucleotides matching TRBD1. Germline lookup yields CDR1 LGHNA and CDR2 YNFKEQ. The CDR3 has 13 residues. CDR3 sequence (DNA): TGTACCGGCGCCAGGGGGTACCAAGAGACCCAGTACTTC. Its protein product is CTGARGYQETQYF.

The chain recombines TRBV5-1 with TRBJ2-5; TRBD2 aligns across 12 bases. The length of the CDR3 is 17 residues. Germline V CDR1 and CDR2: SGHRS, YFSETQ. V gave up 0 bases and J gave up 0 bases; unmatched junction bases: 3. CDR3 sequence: CASSLGLAGEHQETQYF. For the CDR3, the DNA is TGCGCCAGCAGCTTGGGACTAGCGGGAGAGCACCAAGAGACCCAGTACTTC.

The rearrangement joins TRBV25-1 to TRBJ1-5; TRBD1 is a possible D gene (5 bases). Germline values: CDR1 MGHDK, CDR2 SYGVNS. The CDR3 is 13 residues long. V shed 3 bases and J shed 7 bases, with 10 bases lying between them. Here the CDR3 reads CASSDQGGQPQHF. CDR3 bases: TGTGCCAGCAGTGATCAGGGAGGGCAGCCCCAGCATTTT.

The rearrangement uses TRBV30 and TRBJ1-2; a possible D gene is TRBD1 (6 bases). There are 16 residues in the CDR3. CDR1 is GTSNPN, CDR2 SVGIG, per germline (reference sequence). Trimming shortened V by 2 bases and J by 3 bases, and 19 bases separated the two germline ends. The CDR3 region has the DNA TGTGCCTGGAGTCACACCCGGGTAGGGGGGGACTATGGCTACACCTTC. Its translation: CAWSHTRVGGDYGYTF.

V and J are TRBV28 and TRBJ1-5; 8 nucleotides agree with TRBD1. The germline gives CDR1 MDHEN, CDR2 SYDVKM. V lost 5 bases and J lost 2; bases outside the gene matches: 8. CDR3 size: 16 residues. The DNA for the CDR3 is TGTGCCAGCAGTACCCCAGGGGGCGAAGGCAATCAGCCCCAGCATTTT. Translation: CASSTPGGEGNQPQHF.

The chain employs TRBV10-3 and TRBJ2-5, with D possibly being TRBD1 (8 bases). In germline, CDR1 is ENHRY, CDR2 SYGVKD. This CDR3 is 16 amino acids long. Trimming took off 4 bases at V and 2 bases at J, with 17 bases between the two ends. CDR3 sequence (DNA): TGTGCCATCAGTGGGGGGGGACAGGACCATCAAGAGACCCAGTACTTC. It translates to CAISGGGQDHQETQYF.

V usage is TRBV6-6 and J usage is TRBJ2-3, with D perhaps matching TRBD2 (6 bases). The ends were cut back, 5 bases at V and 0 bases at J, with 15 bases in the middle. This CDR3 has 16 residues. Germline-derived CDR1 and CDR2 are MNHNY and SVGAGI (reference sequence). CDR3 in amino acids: CASSPSYSGSTDTQYF. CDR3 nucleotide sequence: TGTGCCAGCAGTCCTTCTTACAGCGGGAGCACAGATACGCAGTATTTT.

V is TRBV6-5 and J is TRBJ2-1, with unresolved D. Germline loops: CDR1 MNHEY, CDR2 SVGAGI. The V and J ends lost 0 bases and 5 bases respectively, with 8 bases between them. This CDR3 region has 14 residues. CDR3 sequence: CASSYSGPNNEQFF. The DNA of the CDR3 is TGTGCCAGCAGTTACTCGGGCCCCAACAATGAGCAGTTCTTC.

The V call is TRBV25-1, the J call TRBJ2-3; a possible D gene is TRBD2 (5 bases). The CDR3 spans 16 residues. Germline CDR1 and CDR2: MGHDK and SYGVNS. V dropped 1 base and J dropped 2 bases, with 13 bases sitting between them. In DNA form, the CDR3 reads TGTGCCAGCAGTGAATGGACTCGGAAAATCACAGATACGCAGTATTTT. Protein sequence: CASSEWTRKITDTQYF. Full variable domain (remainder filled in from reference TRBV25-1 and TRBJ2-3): EADIYQTPRYLVIGTGKKITLECSQTMGHDKMYWYQQDPGMELHLIHYSYGVNSTEKGDLSSESTVSRIRTEHFPLTLESARPSHTSQYLCASSEWTRKITDTQYFGPGTRLTVL.

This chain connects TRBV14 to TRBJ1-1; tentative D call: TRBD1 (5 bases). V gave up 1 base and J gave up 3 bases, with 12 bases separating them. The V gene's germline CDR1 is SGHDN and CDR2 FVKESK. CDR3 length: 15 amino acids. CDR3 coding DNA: TGTGCCAGCAGCCAAGGCTGGGGACTGCACACTGAAGCTTTCTTT. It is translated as CASSQGWGLHTEAFF.

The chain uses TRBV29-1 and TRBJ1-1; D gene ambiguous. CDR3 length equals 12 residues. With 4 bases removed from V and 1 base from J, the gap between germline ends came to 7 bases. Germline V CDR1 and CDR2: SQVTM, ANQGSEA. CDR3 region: CSVGSRNTEAFF. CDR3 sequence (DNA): TGCAGCGTTGGCTCGAGGAACACTGAAGCTTTCTTT.

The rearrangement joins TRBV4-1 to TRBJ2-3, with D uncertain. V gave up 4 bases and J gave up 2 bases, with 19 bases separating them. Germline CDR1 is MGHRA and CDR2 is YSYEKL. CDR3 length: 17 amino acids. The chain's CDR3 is CASSLTAPRSITDTQYF. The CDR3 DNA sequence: TGCGCCAGCAGCCTAACAGCCCCCCGGTCAATCACAGATACGCAGTATTTT.

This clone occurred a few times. The CDR3 sequence: CASSLVGTGMYEQYF. In DNA, the CDR3 is TGTGCCAGCAGTTTAGTTGGGACAGGCATGTACGAGCAGTACTTC. The J gene is TRBJ2-7, the V gene TRBV28; the match to TRBD1 covers 8 bases. CDR3 length equals 15 residues. The V and J ends lost 2 bases and 4 bases, in that order; junction bases with no gene match: 7. Looked up from germline, CDR1 is MDHEN and CDR2 is SYDVKM.

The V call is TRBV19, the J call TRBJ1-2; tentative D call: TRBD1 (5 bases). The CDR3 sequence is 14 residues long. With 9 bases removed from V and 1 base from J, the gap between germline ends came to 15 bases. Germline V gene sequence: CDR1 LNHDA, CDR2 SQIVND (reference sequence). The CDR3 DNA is TGTGCCAGGCCTCAGGCAGGGTTTAACTATGGCTACACCTTC. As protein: CARPQAGFNYGYTF.

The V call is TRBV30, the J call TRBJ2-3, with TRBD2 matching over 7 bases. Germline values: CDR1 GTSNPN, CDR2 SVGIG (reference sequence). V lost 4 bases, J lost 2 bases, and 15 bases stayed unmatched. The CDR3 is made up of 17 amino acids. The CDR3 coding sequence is TGTGCCTGGACGAAGTTGAGAGCGGGGAAATTCACAGATACGCAGTATTTT. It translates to CAWTKLRAGKFTDTQYF.

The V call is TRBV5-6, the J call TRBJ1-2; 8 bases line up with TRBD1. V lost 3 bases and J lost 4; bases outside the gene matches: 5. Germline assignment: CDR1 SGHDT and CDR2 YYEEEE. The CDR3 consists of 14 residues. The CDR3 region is CASSYGTGRYGYTF. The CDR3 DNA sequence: TGTGCCAGCAGCTACGGGACAGGCCGCTATGGCTACACCTTC.

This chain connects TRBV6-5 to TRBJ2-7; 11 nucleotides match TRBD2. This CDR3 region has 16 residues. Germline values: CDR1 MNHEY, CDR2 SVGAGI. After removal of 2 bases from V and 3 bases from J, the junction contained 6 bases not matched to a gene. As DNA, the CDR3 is TGTGCCAGCAGTTACCCCGGACTAGCGGGTTACTACGAGCAGTACTTC. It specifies CASSYPGLAGYYEQYF.

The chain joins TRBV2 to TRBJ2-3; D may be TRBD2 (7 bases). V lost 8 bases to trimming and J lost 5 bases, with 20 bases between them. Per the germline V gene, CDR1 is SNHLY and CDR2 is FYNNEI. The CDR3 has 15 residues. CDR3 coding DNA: TGTGCCAGCTCCGCGGCGGGGGCGCAGGGAGATACGCAGTATTTT. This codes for CASSAAGAQGDTQYF.

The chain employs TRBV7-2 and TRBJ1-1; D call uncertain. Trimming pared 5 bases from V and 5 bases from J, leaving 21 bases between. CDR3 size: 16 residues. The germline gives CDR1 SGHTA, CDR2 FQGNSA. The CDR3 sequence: CASSQPRSDPWTEAFF. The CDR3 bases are TGTGCCAGCAGCCAGCCAAGGAGCGACCCGTGGACTGAAGCTTTCTTT.

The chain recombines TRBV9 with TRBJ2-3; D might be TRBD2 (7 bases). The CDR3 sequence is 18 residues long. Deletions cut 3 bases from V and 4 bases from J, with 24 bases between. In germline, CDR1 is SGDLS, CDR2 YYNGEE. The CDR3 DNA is TGTGCCAGCAGCGGCCGCGGGGGTGGGGGCGTAGTCGCAGATACGCAGTATTTT. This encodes CASSGRGGGGVVADTQYF. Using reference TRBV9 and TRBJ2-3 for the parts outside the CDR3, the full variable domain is DSGVTQTPKHLITATGQRVTLRCSPRSGDLSVYWYQQSLDQGLQFLIQYYNGEERAKGNILERFSAQQFPDLHSELNLSSLELGDSALYFCASSGRGGGGVVADTQYFGPGTRLTVL.

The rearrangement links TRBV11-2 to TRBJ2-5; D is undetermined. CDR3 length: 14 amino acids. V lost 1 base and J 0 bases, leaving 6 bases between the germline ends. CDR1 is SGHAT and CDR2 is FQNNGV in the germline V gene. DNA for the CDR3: TGTGCCAGCAGCTTAGCTGTCTACCAAGAGACCCAGTACTTC. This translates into CASSLAVYQETQYF.

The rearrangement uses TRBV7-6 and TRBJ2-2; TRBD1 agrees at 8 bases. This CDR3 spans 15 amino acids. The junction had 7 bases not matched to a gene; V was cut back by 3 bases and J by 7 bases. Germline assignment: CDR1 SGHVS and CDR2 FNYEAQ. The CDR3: CASSLGTGSVGELFF. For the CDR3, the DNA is TGTGCCAGCAGCTTGGGGACAGGCAGCGTCGGGGAGCTGTTTTTT.

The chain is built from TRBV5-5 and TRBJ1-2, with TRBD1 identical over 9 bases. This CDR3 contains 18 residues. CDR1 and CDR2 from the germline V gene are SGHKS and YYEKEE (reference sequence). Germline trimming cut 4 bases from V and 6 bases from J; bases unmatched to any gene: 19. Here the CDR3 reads CASSPGPGQGNYTDGYTF. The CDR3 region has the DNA TGTGCCAGCAGCCCGGGACCGGGACAGGGTAACTATACGGATGGCTACACCTTC.

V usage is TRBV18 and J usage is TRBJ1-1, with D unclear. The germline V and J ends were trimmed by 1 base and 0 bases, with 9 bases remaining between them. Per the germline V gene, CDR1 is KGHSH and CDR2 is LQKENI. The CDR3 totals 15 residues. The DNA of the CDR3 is TGTGCCAGCTCACCACTAGAAATTTTGAACACTGAAGCTTTCTTT. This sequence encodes CASSPLEILNTEAFF.

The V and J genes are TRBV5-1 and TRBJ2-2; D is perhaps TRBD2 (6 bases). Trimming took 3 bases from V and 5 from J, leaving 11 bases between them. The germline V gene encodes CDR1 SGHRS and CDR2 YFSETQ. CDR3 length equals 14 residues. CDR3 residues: CASSYQAGTGELFF. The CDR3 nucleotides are TGCGCCAGCAGCTACCAGGCGGGGACCGGGGAGCTGTTTTTT.

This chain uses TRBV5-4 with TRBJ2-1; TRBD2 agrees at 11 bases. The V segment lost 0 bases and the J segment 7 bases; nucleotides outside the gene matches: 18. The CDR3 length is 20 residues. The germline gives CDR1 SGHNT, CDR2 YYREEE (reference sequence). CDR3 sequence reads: CASSLGVSGGVLGYRNEQFF. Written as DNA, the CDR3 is TGTGCCAGCAGCTTGGGGGTTAGCGGGGGGGTTCTGGGCTACCGTAATGAGCAGTTCTTC.

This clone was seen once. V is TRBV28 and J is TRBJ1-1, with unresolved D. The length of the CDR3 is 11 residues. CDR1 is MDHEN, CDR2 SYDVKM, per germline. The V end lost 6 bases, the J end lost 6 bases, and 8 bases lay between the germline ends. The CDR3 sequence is CASRIAAEAFF. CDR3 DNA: TGTGCCAGCAGAATAGCAGCTGAAGCTTTCTTT.

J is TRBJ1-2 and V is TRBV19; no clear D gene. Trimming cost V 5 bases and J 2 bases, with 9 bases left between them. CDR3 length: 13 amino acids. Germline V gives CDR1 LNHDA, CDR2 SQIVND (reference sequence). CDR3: CASSWVENYGYTF. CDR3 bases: TGTGCCAGTAGTTGGGTGGAGAACTATGGCTACACCTTC.